This T cell receptor (beta chain) is drawn from a study of blood T cells in healthy people across ages. Germline V gene data show CDR1 as SQVTM and CDR2 as ANQGSEA. This CDR3 is 15 amino acids long. V was clipped by 4 bases and J by 4 bases; unmatched bases: 9. Concerning this clonotype: Its specificity is not known.

Study-level points and caveats: Shifts in expanded clonotypes may have been confounded by donor CMV status, which was unknown. A roughly linear fall in TCR beta diversity per million T cells was seen with increasing age.

Together with a sample-barcoded 5' primer, a J-beta primer mix was included in a second PCR lasting 7 to 11 cycles. Each cDNA molecule was tagged by a template-switch adaptor with 12 random nucleotides. Every sample gave at least 3 million paired-end reads containing CDR3. MiXCR, applied by TCRdb to the 5' RACE reads, yields one record per CDR3 protein. Among 550,000 to 750,000 distinct CDR3 sequences listed, around 21% were seen once. This chain uses TRBV29-1 with TRBJ2-2; 7 nucleotides match TRBD1. The sample taken for sequencing was blood. The TCR originated in a man aged 65 to 85 in good health. The CDR3 sequence is CSVVTGATGTGELFF. The CDR3 DNA reads as TGCAGCGTTGTAACAGGGGCCACGGGCACCGGGGAGCTGTTTTTT.